These 16 T cell receptor beta chains share one sample of origin, sequenced in a study of T cell repertoires in aging, cancer and after chemotherapy. Multiplex touch-down PCR with TRB-A/B primers amplified rearranged V-D-J TRB sequences. TCRdb reprocessed the multiplex PCR reads via MiXCR and lists one record per CDR3 protein. Of about 10,000 distinct CDR3 sequences listed, 30% to 40% are singletons. TCR beta rearrangements were amplified from peripheral blood genomic DNA. The sequencing input was blood. The source is a human donor in good health.

This clonotype was seen more than once but under ten times. The chain joins TRBV12-3 or TRBV12-4 to TRBJ1-4; D gene ambiguous. The CDR3 is 12 amino acids. The germline V and J ends were trimmed by 6 bases and 8 bases, with 10 bases remaining between them. This CDR3 reads CASSPTSEKLFF. DNA for the CDR3: TGTGCCAGCAGCCCGACATCGGAAAAACTGTTTTTT.

The chain uses TRBV7-2 and TRBJ2-3; tentatively, D is TRBD1 (6 bases). V dropped 5 bases and J dropped 0 bases, with 15 bases sitting between them. This CDR3 spans 16 amino acids. Germline values: CDR1 SGHTA, CDR2 FQGNSA. Here the CDR3 reads CASSLGTPFSTDTQYF. CDR3 in DNA: TGTGCCAGCAGCCTCGGGACACCTTTTAGCACAGATACGCAGTATTTT.

The rearrangement links TRBV11-1 to TRBJ2-5, with D possibly being TRBD1 or TRBD2 (6 bases each). Germline V lookup: CDR1 SGHAT, CDR2 FQDESV (reference sequence). The CDR3 runs 16 residues. The germline V and J ends were trimmed by 2 bases and 0 bases, with 13 bases remaining between them. The CDR3 sequence: CASSLLGGKYQETQYF. CDR3 coding DNA: TGTGCCAGCAGCTTACTAGGGGGGAAGTACCAAGAGACCCAGTACTTC. Full variable domain (remainder filled in from reference TRBV11-1 and TRBJ2-5): EAEVAQSPRYKITEKSQAVAFWCDPISGHATLYWYRQILGQGPELLVQFQDESVVDDSQLPKDRFSAERLKGVDSTLKIQPAELGDSAMYLCASSLLGGKYQETQYFGPGTRLLVL.

The chain links TRBV5-6 to TRBJ2-7; 12 nucleotides line up with TRBD2. Trimming removed 3 bases from V and 2 bases from J; junction bases left unmatched: 6. The germline gives CDR1 SGHDT, CDR2 YYEEEE. The CDR3 is 16 amino acids. This chain's CDR3 is CASSSSTSGRPYEQYF. The CDR3 nucleotides read TGTGCCAGCAGCTCGTCGACTAGCGGGAGACCCTACGAGCAGTACTTC.

In this sample, this clonotype is medium-sized. V gene TRBV19 combines with J gene TRBJ2-2; weak D call: TRBD2 (7 bases). Germline V gene lookup returns CDR1 LNHDA and CDR2 SQIVND (reference sequence). The CDR3 extends over 16 amino acids. The germline V and J ends were trimmed by 6 bases and 1 base, with 15 bases remaining between them. CDR3 DNA: TGTGCCAGTAGAGACGGGGGGCGCGGGAACACCGGGGAGCTGTTTTTT. This translates into CASRDGGRGNTGELFF.

The V gene is TRBV6-2 or TRBV6-3, the J gene TRBJ1-2; 11 bases fit TRBD1. V lost 2 bases and J lost 7; bases outside the gene matches: 6. Germline V gene data show CDR1 as MNHEY and CDR2 as SVGEGT. The CDR3 spans 15 residues. The chain's CDR3 is CASSYTGTGGSGYTF. Written as DNA, the CDR3 is TGTGCCAGCAGTTACACCGGGACAGGGGGAAGTGGCTACACCTTC.

This clonotype was detected a few times. The J gene is TRBJ2-3, the V gene TRBV7-2; D is undetermined. Trimming left V 5 bases short and J 10 bases short, with 16 bases between. CDR1 is SGHTA, CDR2 FQGNSA, per germline. The CDR3 contains 13 residues. The CDR3 spells CASSPRKEMAQYF. CDR3 sequence (DNA): TGTGCCAGCAGCCCGAGGAAGGAGATGGCGCAGTATTTT.

V usage is TRBV27 and J usage is TRBJ2-5; TRBD2 matches 10 bases. The CDR3 loop spans 17 amino acids. V dropped 3 bases and J dropped 5; count of bases not matched to a gene: 12. The germline V gene has CDR1 MNHEY and CDR2 SMNVEV (reference sequence). The CDR3 DNA sequence: TGTGCCAGCAGTTTCTCCGGACTAGCGGACCTCCCTGAGACCCAGTACTTC. Translated: CASSFSGLADLPETQYF.

CDR3 loop: CASSLDGSYNEQFF. The CDR3 coding sequence is TGCGCCAGCAGCTTGGACGGATCCTACAATGAGCAGTTCTTC. The chain is built from TRBV5-1 and TRBJ2-1, with unresolved D. V lost 0 bases and J 1 base, leaving 5 bases between the germline ends. Germline V gene data show CDR1 as SGHRS and CDR2 as YFSETQ. The CDR3 contains 14 residues.

This chain joins TRBV4-2 and TRBJ1-5; D is unresolved. There are 14 residues in the CDR3. Trimming took 1 base from V and 6 from J, leaving 10 bases between them. Germline values: CDR1 LGHNA, CDR2 YNFKEQ. CDR3 sequence: CASSQVPAPQPQHF. For the CDR3, the DNA is TGTGCCAGCAGCCAAGTCCCAGCGCCTCAGCCCCAGCATTTT.

The table lists this clonotype with a count of one. The chain combines TRBV19 with TRBJ1-6; 7 nucleotides agree with TRBD1. Germline V CDR1 and CDR2: LNHDA, SQIVND (reference sequence). There are 16 residues in the CDR3. V trimming: 5 bases; J trimming: 4 bases; junction bases outside the gene matches: 8. CDR3 sequence reads: CASSPQGTAYNSPLHF. The CDR3 DNA follows: TGTGCCAGTAGTCCCCAGGGGACAGCGTATAATTCACCCCTCCACTTT.

This clonotype is categorized as medium-sized (0.01 to 0.1%). The CDR3 nucleotides read TGCAGCTCTGGCCGGGACAGGGGAGAGACCCAGTACTTC. Translating gives CSSGRDRGETQYF. The chain carries TRBV29-1 and TRBJ2-5, with 10 bases aligning to TRBD1. Germline V gene data show CDR1 as SQVTM and CDR2 as ANQGSEA. Unmatched junction bases numbered 7, after V lost 8 bases and J lost 4 bases. The CDR3 extends over 13 amino acids. The full variable domain, rest sourced from reference TRBV29-1 and TRBJ2-5, is SAVISQKPSRDICQRGTSLTIQCQVDSQVTMMFWYRQQPGQSLTLIATANQGSEATYESGFVIDKFPISRPNLTFSTLTVSNMSPEDSSIYLCSSGRDRGETQYFGPGTRLLVL.

This clonotype has just a few counts. J is TRBJ2-1 and V is TRBV6-1; 9 bases are shared with TRBD1. The CDR3 consists of 15 residues. Germline CDR1 MNHNS, CDR2 SASEGT. The trim removed 6 bases at V and 2 bases at J, leaving 5 bases unmatched. The CDR3, as DNA: TGTGCCAGCAGCAAGGACAGGGGCGCCTACAATGAGCAGTTCTTC. The encoded protein is CASSKDRGAYNEQFF.

V gene TRBV27 combines with J gene TRBJ2-1, with 8 bases identical to TRBD1. Germline trimming cut 4 bases from V and 8 bases from J; bases unmatched to any gene: 4. Germline V lookup: CDR1 MNHEY, CDR2 SMNVEV (reference sequence). CDR3 size: 13 residues. CDR3 coding DNA: TGTGCCAGCAGTTGGACAGGGATGGATGAGCAGTTCTTC. Translating gives CASSWTGMDEQFF.

In DNA form, the CDR3 reads TGTGCCAGCAGTGGCAGGGCTAGCGACGAGCAGTACTTC. Its translation: CASSGRASDEQYF. The chain carries TRBV27 and TRBJ2-7; possible D gene TRBD2, 6 bases. This CDR3 is built from 13 residues. CDR1 is MNHEY, CDR2 SMNVEV, per germline (reference sequence). Trimming pared 5 bases from V and 5 bases from J, leaving 13 bases between.

On this clonotype itself: This clone may be a read error of a much larger clone one base away. This chain links TRBV29-1 with TRBJ2-3; 7 bases match TRBD2. Germline assignment: CDR1 SQVTM and CDR2 ANQGSEA. The CDR3 totals 14 residues. The V and J ends lost 8 bases and 4 bases, in that order; junction bases with no gene match: 12. CDR3 in DNA: TGCAGCATCCCCGGGGGAGGGAGTTCAGATACGCAGTATTTT. Protein product: CSIPGGGSSDTQYF.